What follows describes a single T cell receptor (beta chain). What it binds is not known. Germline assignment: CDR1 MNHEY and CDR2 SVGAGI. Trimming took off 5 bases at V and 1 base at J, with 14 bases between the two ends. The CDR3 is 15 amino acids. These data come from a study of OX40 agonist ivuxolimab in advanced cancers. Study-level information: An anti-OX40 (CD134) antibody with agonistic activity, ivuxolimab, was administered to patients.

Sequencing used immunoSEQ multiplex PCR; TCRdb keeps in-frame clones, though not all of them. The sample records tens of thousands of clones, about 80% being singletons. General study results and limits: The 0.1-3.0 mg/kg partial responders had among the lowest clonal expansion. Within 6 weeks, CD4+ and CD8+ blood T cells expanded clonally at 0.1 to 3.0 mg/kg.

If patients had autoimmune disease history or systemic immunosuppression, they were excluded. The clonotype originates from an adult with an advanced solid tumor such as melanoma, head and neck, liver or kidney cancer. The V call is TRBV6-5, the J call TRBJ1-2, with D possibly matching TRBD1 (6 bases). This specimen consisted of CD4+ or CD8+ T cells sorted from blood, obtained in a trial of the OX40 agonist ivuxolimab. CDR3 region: CASSTREGGNYGYTF. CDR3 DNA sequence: TGTGCCAGCAGTACCCGGGAAGGGGGTAACTATGGCTACACCTTC.